Listed below are T cell receptor beta chains from one sample, sequenced in a study of T cell changes during pregnancy in multiple sclerosis. Assay: immunoSEQ multiplex PCR; the TCRdb copy retains only in-frame clones and omits some. The sample includes about 110,000 clones, more than 85% seen only once; the top ten take more than 1.5%. Sequencing was performed on peripheral blood, taken in the third trimester of pregnancy. These receptors were taken from a female donor with multiple sclerosis, enrolled in a pregnancy study. CDR3s include the opening cysteine and the closing phenylalanine or tryptophan. A D gene is named only where the DNA matches it firmly. Clone size appears in some rows only: once, few, many, or a class for an expanded clone.

TRBV28,TRBJ1-4,.,TRBD1,TGTGCCAGCAGCTCCGGGACAGGGGTAGAAAAACTGTTTTTT,CASSSGTGVEKLFF
TRBV4-2,TRBJ2-2,.,TRBD1,TGTGCCAGCAGCCAACCCCGACAGGGACCCGGGGAGCTGTTTTTT,CASSQPRQGPGELFF
TRBV28,TRBJ2-1,.,TRBD2,TGTGCCAGCACTGGGGGCGGGAGGGCCTACAATGAGCAGTTCTTC,CASTGGGRAYNEQFF
TRBV5-1,TRBJ2-7,.,.,TGCGCCAGCAGCTTGGTGCCGGGAACCTACGAGCAGTACTTC,CASSLVPGTYEQYF
TRBV11-3,TRBJ1-1,.,.,TGTGCCAGCAGCCAAGACACCTACACTGAAGCTTTCTTT,CASSQDTYTEAFF
TRBV2,TRBJ2-7,.,TRBD2,TGTGCCAGCAGGGGGACTAGCGGGCAACTTGCCTACGAGCAGTACTTC,CASRGTSGQLAYEQYF
TRBV7-2,TRBJ1-4,few,TRBD1,TGTGCCAGCAGCTTAGGACCAGGGGGAAATGAAAAACTGTTTTTT,CASSLGPGGNEKLFF
TRBV19,TRBJ1-2,.,TRBD1,TGTGCCAGTAGTATGCAGGGACAGGGGCCGTTCTATGGCTACACCTTC,CASSMQGQGPFYGYTF
TRBV6-5,TRBJ2-7,.,.,TGTGCCAGCAGTTCAAACAGTCGTCCCTCCTCCTACGAGCAGTACTTC,CASSSNSRPSSYEQYF
TRBV12-5,TRBJ1-1,.,TRBD1,TGTGCTAGTGGTTTGGCCAGACAGGGAATGAACACTGAAGCTTTCTTT,CASGLARQGMNTEAFF
TRBV5-1,TRBJ2-7,once,.,TGCGCCAGCAGCTTGGTTCAGGGTGGCTACGAGCAGTACTTC,CASSLVQGGYEQYF
TRBV10-3,TRBJ2-5,.,.,TGTGCCATCAGTGAGTCTTTGGGCAGATTACAAGAGACCCAGTACTTC,CAISESLGRLQETQYF
TRBV5-4,TRBJ2-1,.,TRBD2,TGTGCCAGCAGCTTGCAGGTAGCGGGGTACAATGAGCAGTTCTTC,CASSLQVAGYNEQFF
TRBV18,TRBJ2-5,.,TRBD1,TGTGCCAGCTCCCCCGACAGGGGGCCGGAGACCCAGTACTTC,CASSPDRGPETQYF
TRBV19,TRBJ2-5,.,.,TGTGCCAGTAGTTTGGGTGGGGGCGAAGAGACCCAGTACTTC,CASSLGGGEETQYF
TRBV19,TRBJ1-2,few,TRBD1,TGTGCCAGTAGTATAGGACAGGGAGGCTACACCTTC,CASSIGQGGYTF
TRBV28,TRBJ1-5,.,.,TGTGCCAGCAGGATGACAGTGGATAGCAATCAGCCCCAGCATTTT,CASRMTVDSNQPQHF
TRBV9,TRBJ1-1,.,.,TGTGCCAGCAGCGTAGGGCAGAAGAACACTGAAGCTTTCTTT,CASSVGQKNTEAFF
TRBV5-1,TRBJ1-2,.,.,TGCGCCAGCAGCTTGACAGGGTCTGATGGCTACACCTTC,CASSLTGSDGYTF
TRBV7-2,TRBJ2-1,.,TRBD2,TGTGCCAGCAGCCGATGGGCTCGCGGGAGGTTATCCTACAATGAGCAGTTCTTC,CASSRWARGRLSYNEQFF
TRBV7-2,TRBJ2-5,.,.,TGTGCCAGCAGCTTAGGATCCTGGCAGGGGGGAGAGACCCAGTACTTC,CASSLGSWQGGETQYF
TRBV27,TRBJ2-1,.,TRBD2,TGTGCCAGCTCCGACGGGGGGTACAATGAGCAGTTCTTC,CASSDGGYNEQFF
TRBV27,TRBJ2-7,.,.,TGTGCCAGCAGTTTATTCCCCATTAGTCCAGGAAACTACGAGCAGTACTTC,CASSLFPISPGNYEQYF
TRBV2,TRBJ2-2,.,.,TGTGCCAGCAGTGAAGGACGGGGGAACACCGGGGAGCTGTTTTTT,CASSEGRGNTGELFF
TRBV7-2,TRBJ1-5,.,.,TGTGCCAGCAGCCTCTGGCACAATCAGCCCCAGCATTTT,CASSLWHNQPQHF
TRBV29-1,TRBJ1-2,few,TRBD1,TGCAGCGTTGGCAGGGGGCTGGCCTATGGCTACACCTTC,CSVGRGLAYGYTF
TRBV5-1,TRBJ1-2,.,.,TGCGCCAGCAGGACTGACAGTGATGGCTACACCTTC,CASRTDSDGYTF
TRBV9,TRBJ2-2,.,.,TGTGCCAGCAGCGTAGACAGGAACACCGGGGAGCTGTTTTTT,CASSVDRNTGELFF
TRBV6-5,TRBJ2-7,.,TRBD2,TGTGCCAGCAGGCCTTCTAGCGGGGGGCGAGAGCAGTACTTC,CASRPSSGGREQYF